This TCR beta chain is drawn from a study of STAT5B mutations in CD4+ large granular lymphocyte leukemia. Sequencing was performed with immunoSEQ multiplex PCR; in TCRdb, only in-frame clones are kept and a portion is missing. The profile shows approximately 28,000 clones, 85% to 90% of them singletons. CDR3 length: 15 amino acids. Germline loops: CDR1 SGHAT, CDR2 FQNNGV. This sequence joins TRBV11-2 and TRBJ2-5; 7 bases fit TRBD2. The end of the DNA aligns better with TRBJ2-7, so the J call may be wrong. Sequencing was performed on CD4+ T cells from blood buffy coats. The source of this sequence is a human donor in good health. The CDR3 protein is CASSTLRGRAYEQYF. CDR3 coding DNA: TGTGCCAGCAGTACCTTGCGGGGGAGGGCCTACGAGCAGTACTTC.